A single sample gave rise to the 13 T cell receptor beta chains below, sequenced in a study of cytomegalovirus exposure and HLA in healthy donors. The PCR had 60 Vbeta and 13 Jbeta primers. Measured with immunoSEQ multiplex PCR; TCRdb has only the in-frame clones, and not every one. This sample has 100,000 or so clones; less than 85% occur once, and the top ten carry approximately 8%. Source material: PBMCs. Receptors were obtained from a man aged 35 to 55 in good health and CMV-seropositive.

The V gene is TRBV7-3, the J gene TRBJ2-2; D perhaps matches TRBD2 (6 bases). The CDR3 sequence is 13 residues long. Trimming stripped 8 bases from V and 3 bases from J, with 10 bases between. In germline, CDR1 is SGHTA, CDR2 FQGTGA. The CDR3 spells CASGSGHTGELFF. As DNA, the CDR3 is TGTGCCAGCGGAAGCGGGCACACCGGGGAGCTGTTTTTT.

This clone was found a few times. This CDR3 reads CASSPTDRASSGNTIYF. The CDR3 nucleotides are TGTGCCAGCAGCCCAACGGACAGGGCTAGCTCTGGAAACACCATATATTTT. The genes are TRBV5-4 and TRBJ1-3; 8 positions match TRBD1. Germline-derived CDR1 and CDR2 are SGHNT and YYREEE (reference sequence). This CDR3 comprises 17 residues. With 4 bases clipped from V and 0 bases from J, the junction kept 9 bases outside the gene matches.

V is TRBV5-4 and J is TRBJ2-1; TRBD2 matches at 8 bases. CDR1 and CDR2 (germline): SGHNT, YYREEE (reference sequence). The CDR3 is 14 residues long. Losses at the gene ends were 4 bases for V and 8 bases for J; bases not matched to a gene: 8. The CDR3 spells CASSHRTSIDEQFF. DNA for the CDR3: TGTGCCAGCAGCCACCGGACTAGCATCGATGAGCAGTTCTTC. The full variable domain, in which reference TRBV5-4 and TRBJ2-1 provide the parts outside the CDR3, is ETGVTQSPTHLIKTRGQQVTLRCSSQSGHNTVSWYQQALGQGPQFIFQYYREEENGRGNFPPRFSGLQFPNYSSELNVNALELDDSALYLCASSHRTSIDEQFFGPGTRLTVL.

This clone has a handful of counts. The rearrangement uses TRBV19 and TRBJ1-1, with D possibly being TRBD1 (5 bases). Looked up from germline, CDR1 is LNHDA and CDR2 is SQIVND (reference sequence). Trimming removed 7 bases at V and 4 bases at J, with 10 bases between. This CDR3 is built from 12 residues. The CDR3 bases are TGTGCCAGTACAGGGTGGAGCACTGAAGCTTTCTTT. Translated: CASTGWSTEAFF.

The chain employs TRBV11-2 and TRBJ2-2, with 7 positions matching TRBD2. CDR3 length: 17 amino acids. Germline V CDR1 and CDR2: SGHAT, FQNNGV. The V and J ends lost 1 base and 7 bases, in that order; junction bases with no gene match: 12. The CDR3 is CASSLGVREGLVGELFF. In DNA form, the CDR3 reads TGTGCCAGCAGCTTAGGCGTCAGGGAGGGTTTGGTCGGGGAGCTGTTTTTT. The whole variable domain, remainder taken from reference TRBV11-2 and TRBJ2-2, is EAGVAQSPRYKIIEKRQSVAFWCNPISGHATLYWYQQILGQGPKLLIQFQNNGVVDDSQLPKDRFSAERLKGVDSTLKIQPAKLEDSAVYLCASSLGVREGLVGELFFGEGSRLTVL.

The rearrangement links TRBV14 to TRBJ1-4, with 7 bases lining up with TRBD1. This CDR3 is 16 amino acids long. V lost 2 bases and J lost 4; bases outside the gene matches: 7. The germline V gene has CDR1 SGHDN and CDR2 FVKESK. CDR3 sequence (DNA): TGTGCCAGCAGCCAAATGACAGGGAAAATTAATGAAAAACTGTTTTTT. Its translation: CASSQMTGKINEKLFF.

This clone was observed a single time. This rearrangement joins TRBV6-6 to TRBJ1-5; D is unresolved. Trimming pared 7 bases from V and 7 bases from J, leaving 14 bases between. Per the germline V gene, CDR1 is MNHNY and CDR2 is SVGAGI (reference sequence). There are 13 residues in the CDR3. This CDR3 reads CASTNAPRQPQHF. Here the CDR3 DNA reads TGTGCCAGCACCAATGCCCCTCGGCAGCCCCAGCATTTT.

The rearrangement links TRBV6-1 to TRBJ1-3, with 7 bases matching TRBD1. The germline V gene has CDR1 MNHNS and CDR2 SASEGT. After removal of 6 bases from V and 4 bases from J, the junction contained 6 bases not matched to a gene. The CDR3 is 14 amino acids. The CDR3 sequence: CASRTGWPGNTIYF. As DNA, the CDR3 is TGTGCCAGCAGGACAGGGTGGCCCGGAAACACCATATATTTT.

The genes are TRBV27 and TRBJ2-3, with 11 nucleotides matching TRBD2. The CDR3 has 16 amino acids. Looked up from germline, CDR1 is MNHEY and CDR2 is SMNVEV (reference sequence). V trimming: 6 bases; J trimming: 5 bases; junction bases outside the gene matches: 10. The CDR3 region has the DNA TGTGCCAGCAGATGGGGGACCACTAGCGGGAGAGATACGCAGTATTTT. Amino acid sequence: CASRWGTTSGRDTQYF.

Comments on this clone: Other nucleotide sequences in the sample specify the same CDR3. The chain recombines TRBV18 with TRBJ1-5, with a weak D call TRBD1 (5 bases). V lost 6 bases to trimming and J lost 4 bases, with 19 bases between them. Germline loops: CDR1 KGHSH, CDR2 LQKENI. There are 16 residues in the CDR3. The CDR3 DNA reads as TGTGCCAGCTCCCTTGAGCAGGGTAGTAGGAATCAGCCCCAGCATTTT. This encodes CASSLEQGSRNQPQHF. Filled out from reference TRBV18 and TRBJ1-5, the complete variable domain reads NAGVMQNPRHLVRRRGQEARLRCSPMKGHSHVYWYRQLPEEGLKFMVYLQKENIIDESGMPKERFSAEFPKEGPSILRIQQVVRGDSAAYFCASSLEQGSRNQPQHFGDGTRLSIL.

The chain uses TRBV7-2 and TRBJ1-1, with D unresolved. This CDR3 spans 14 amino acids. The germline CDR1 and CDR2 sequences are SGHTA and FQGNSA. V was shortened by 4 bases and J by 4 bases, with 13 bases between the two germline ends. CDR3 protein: CASSSNLGGTEAFF. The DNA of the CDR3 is TGTGCCAGCAGCTCCAACTTGGGAGGCACTGAAGCTTTCTTT.

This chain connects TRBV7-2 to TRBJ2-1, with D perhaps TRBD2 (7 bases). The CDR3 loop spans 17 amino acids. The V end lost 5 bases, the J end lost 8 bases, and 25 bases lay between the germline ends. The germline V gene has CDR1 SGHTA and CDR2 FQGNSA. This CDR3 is CASSPYPRRGGVDEQFF. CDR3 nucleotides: TGTGCCAGCAGCCCCTACCCGAGGAGGGGGGGCGTAGATGAGCAGTTCTTC.

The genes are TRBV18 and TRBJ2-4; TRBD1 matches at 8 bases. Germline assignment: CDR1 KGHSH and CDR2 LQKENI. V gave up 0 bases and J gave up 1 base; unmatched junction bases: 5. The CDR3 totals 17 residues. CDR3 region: CASSPPGQGAAKNIQYF. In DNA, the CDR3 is TGTGCCAGCTCACCACCGGGGCAGGGGGCTGCCAAAAACATTCAGTACTTC.